This entry concerns a single T cell receptor beta chain. The data were taken from a study of spatial heterogeneity in lung cancer. Study-level background: Detection consistently captured more beta-chain sequences than alpha-chain sequences.

Every cDNA TCR molecule received its own unique molecular identifier. A single record per CDR3 protein comes from TCRdb applying MiXCR to the 5' RACE reads. The table records about 70,000 distinct CDR3 sequences, around 9.3% of them present only once. Specified time point: blood at routine non-recurrence follow-up after resection. The study sequenced unsorted whole RNA from tumor, nontumor lung or frozen PBMC. This CDR3 has 11 residues. The V gene's germline CDR1 is SGHAT and CDR2 FQNNGV. With 6 bases clipped from V and 9 bases from J, the junction kept 3 bases outside the gene matches. The sequence was collected from a female donor with early-stage non-small cell lung cancer. The sample consisted of PBMCs, taken at follow-up. The rearrangement joins TRBV11-2 to TRBJ1-1; 8 bases map to TRBD1. CDR3 sequence (DNA): TGTGCCAGCAGACAGGGGGAGAAAGCTTTCTTT. This encodes CASRQGEKAFF.